This T cell receptor (beta chain) emerged from a study of PD-1 blockade in mismatch repair-deficient tumors. Sequencing used immunoSEQ multiplex PCR; TCRdb keeps in-frame clones, though not all of them. The data show under 150,000 clones, more than 70% seen once. Deletions cut 4 bases from V and 0 bases from J, with 19 bases between. Germline V CDR1 and CDR2: GTSNPN, SVGIG (reference sequence). The CDR3 consists of 17 residues. The sequence was collected from an adult with mismatch repair-deficient cancer. This rearrangement joins TRBV30 to TRBJ2-1; D is undetermined. This material consisted of peripheral blood, taken about 17 months after starting pembrolizumab. This CDR3 is CAWTVSRAENSYNEQFF. The CDR3 nucleotides are TGTGCCTGGACCGTAAGTCGTGCGGAGAACTCCTACAATGAGCAGTTCTTC. The full variable domain, its missing parts supplied by reference TRBV30 and TRBJ2-1, is SQTIHQWPATLVQPVGSPLSLECTVEGTSNPNLYWYRQAAGRGLQLLFYSVGIGQISSEVPQNLSASRPQDRQFILSSKKLLLSDSGFYLCAWTVSRAENSYNEQFFGPGTRLTVL.